This TCR beta chain was profiled in a study of T-cell reconstitution after alpha-beta-depleted transplantation in children. Molecular barcoding with unique molecular identifiers was used for the TCRbeta library. Using its own MiXCR run on the PCR reads, TCRdb lists one record per CDR3 protein. Counted here are 600,000 to 700,000 distinct CDR3 sequences, around 13% occurring once; the ten biggest clones make up about 0.77%. Study outcomes and limitations: From surviving recipient T cells and thymic progenitors came the high day-60 TCRbeta diversity observed in some patients. Roughly two months post-transplant, alpha-beta T cells reportedly originated from several hundred graft clones that had expanded. T-cell numbers and diversity, one year after transplant, stemmed largely from T cells that were newly produced.

This clonotype was seen ten or more times. Its antigen is undetermined. The sequence derives from a girl aged 2 to 10 with congenital amegakaryocytic thrombocytopenia, due to receive a stem cell transplant. The specimen comprised PBMCs, sampled before TCRalphabeta/CD19-depleted stem cell transplant.

CDR3 in amino acids: CASSPQLGLSYEQYF. CDR3 sequence (DNA): TGTGCCAGCAGCCCCCAACTAGGCCTCTCCTACGAGCAGTACTTC. This chain uses TRBV3-1 with TRBJ2-7; D possibly corresponds to TRBD2 (5 bases). This CDR3 is 15 amino acids long. V lost 4 bases and J 0 bases, leaving 13 bases between the germline ends. Germline V gene lookup returns CDR1 LGHDT and CDR2 YNNKEL (reference sequence).